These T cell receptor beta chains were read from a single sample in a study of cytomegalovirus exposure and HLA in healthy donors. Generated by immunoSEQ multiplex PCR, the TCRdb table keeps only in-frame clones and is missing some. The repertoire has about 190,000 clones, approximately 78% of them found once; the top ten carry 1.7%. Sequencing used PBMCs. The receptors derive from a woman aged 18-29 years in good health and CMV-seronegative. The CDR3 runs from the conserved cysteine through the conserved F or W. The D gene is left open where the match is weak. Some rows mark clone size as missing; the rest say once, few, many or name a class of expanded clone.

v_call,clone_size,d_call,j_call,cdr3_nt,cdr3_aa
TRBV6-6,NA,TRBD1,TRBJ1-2,TGTGCCAGCAGTTACACAGGGGTCGATGGCTACACCTTC,CASSYTGVDGYTF
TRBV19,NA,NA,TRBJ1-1,TGTGCCAGTAAGTTAGGGGGGGACACTGAAGCTTTCTTT,CASKLGGDTEAFF
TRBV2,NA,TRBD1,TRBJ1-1,TGTGCCAGCAGTGTTGTGGGACAGGGGGGCGCTGAAGCTTTCTTT,CASSVVGQGGAEAFF
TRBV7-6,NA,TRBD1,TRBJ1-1,TGTGCCAGCAGCTCAAACAGGGGGTACACTGAAGCTTTCTTT,CASSSNRGYTEAFF
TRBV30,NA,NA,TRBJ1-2,TGTGCTCACGCCGGTAACTATGGCTACACCTTC,CAHAGNYGYTF
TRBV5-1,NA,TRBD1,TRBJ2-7,TGCGCCAGCAGCTACACAGGGGGCTACTACGAGCAGTACTTC,CASSYTGGYYEQYF
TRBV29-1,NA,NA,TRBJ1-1,TGCAGCGTACCCAGTCAGGGAGGAACTGAAGCTTTCTTT,CSVPSQGGTEAFF
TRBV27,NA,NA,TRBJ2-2,TGTGCCAGCAGCCATTTAGGGCCCGACAGAACCGGGGAGCTGTTTTTT,CASSHLGPDRTGELFF
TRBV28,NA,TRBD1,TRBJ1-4,TGTGCAGCCGAGGGGGCCGGTGAAAAACTGTTTTTT,CAAEGAGEKLFF
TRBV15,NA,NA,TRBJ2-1,TGTGCCACCAGCAGCCCGGGTCCTTCCTACAATGAGCAGTTCTTC,CATSSPGPSYNEQFF
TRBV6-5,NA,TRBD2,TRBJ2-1,TGTGCCAGCAGCCGACTAGCGGGAGGCTACAATGAGCAGTTCTTC,CASSRLAGGYNEQFF
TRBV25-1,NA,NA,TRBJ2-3,TGTGCCAGCAGTGAATTTTATGCGGCCACAGATACGCAGTATTTT,CASSEFYAATDTQYF
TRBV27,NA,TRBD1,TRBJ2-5,TGTGCCAGCAGTTTATTACAGGGGATGGAGACCCAGTACTTC,CASSLLQGMETQYF
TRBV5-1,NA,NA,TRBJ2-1,TGCGCCAGCAGCGACGCTAGTCTGGCGACGGGCAATGAGCAGTTCTTC,CASSDASLATGNEQFF
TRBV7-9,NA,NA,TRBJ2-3,TGTGCCAGCAGCTTAGGCAGAACTACTAGCACAGATACGCAGTATTTT,CASSLGRTTSTDTQYF
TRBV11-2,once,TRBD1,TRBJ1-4,TGTGCCAGCAGCCACACAGGGGGAGATGAAAAACTGTTTTTT,CASSHTGGDEKLFF
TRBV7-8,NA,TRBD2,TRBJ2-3,TGTGCCAGCAGCTCACTAGGGACTAGCGGGGGGGGCTGGGGGCAGTATTTT,CASSSLGTSGGGWGQYF
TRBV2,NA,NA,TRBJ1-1,TGTGCCAGCAGTGAAGCGCCAGGGGAAGGGGTTGAAGCTTTCTTT,CASSEAPGEGVEAFF
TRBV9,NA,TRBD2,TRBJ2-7,TGTGCCAGCAGCTCCCGGGGGACAGGGGGACTAGCGGGAGCAAGCGAGCAGTACTTC,CASSSRGTGGLAGASEQYF
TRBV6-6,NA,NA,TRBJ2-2,TGTGCCAGCAGTTCGTCGGGGGAGCTGTTTTTT,CASSSSGELFF